This T cell receptor beta chain came from a study of T cells after yellow fever vaccination. Looking at the study overall: Those fractions that held only low numbers of cells were prepared using the SMART-Seq v4 Ultra Low Input RNA kit.

TCRdb called the 5' RACE reads again in MiXCR, with one record for every CDR3 protein. This sample has 310,000 or so distinct CDR3 sequences, with roughly 7% found just once. As concerns this clonotype: The antigen is not known.

Study results and limitations: Subsequent to the booster, the majority of primary-vaccination clones reappeared (around 96% CD4, approximately 90% CD8).

The source was PBMCs, collected more than 35 days after the first yellow fever vaccination. The clonotype originates from a man in his late teens or twenties who received the YFV17D yellow fever vaccine.

CDR3 region: CASSTLLAYTDTQYF. The CDR3 DNA follows: TGTGCCAGCAGTACCCTCCTAGCCTACACAGATACGCAGTATTTT. This rearrangement joins TRBV27 to TRBJ2-3, with D maybe TRBD2 (5 bases). Looked up from germline, CDR1 is MNHEY and CDR2 is SMNVEV (reference sequence). CDR3 length equals 15 residues. Trimming removed 5 bases at V and 2 bases at J, with 14 bases between.